This TCR beta chain stems from a study of blood T cell repertoires in COVID-19. Background on the study: T cells, B-cell-depleted T cells, or PBMCs provided the cDNA or gDNA that served as material.

The V gene's germline CDR1 is MNHEY and CDR2 SMNVEV (reference sequence). Trimming removed 8 bases from V and 3 bases from J; junction bases left unmatched: 15. This CDR3 comprises 16 residues. How the authors handled the data: Quantification of nucleated cells was approximated via reference gene primer amplification. The assay was immunoSEQ multiplex PCR, and TCRdb's table has in-frame clones only and misses some. V and J calls and clone size follow that table, whereas D and trimming were derived from the DNA. The sample carries around 400,000 clones, about 89% recorded once. V is TRBV27 and J is TRBJ2-7, with 8 bases matching TRBD1. This receptor was identified in a woman aged 55-70 years with COVID-19, enrolled during active disease. Sequenced input: peripheral blood. As DNA, the CDR3 is TGTGCCAGCGCCCCTGGGTGGGGGACAGGAGGCTACGAGCAGTACTTC. It encodes CASAPGWGTGGYEQYF.